The TCR beta chain described here comes from a study of T cell changes during pregnancy in multiple sclerosis. TCRdb's table, derived via immunoSEQ multiplex PCR, lists solely in-frame clones and lacks some. The table lists about 57,000 clones, roughly 93% of them singletons. The CDR3 is 12 residues long. Germline V gene lookup returns CDR1 MDHEN and CDR2 SYDVKM. V was shortened by 4 bases and J by 6 bases, with 7 bases between the two germline ends. The chain has TRBV28 and TRBJ2-1; TRBD1 is a possible D gene (5 bases). This sequence was found in a female donor with multiple sclerosis, enrolled in a pregnancy study. The specimen was peripheral blood, collected after pregnancy. The DNA for the CDR3 is TGTGCCAGCAGTTACAGGATCAATGAGCAGTTCTTC. As protein: CASSYRINEQFF.